Each of the 16 T cell receptor beta chains below was sequenced from the same sample in a study of regulatory T cells in long-lasting Graves disease. Noted time point: persistent/refractory GD, antithyroid drugs over 5 years with positive TRAb. Researchers made the TCR library from RNA that was extracted from PBMCs. CDR3-region Arm-PCR and iRepertoire HTBI primers produced the TCR beta libraries. TCRdb recomputed calls from the multiplex PCR reads with MiXCR, one row per CDR3 protein. The repertoire holds hundreds of thousands of distinct CDR3 sequences, with around a fifth as singletons. This specimen was peripheral blood mononuclear cells (PBMCs), taken when the disease was refractory, from a patient treated with antithyroid drugs. Receptors were obtained from a female donor with Graves disease.

This clonotype appeared many times. This sequence joins TRBV20-1 and TRBJ2-5, with unresolved D. CDR1 and CDR2 from the germline V gene are DFQATT and SNEGSKA (reference sequence). Trimming removed 6 bases at V and 0 bases at J, with 14 bases between. The CDR3 is 14 amino acids. The CDR3 region has the DNA TGCAGTGCCCTTCTCGGACGGAACCAAGAGACCCAGTACTTC. This sequence encodes CSALLGRNQETQYF.

This clonotype showed up many times. This sequence joins TRBV15 and TRBJ2-7, with a weak D call TRBD2 (5 bases). V was trimmed by 0 bases and J by 5 bases, leaving 14 bases between them. From germline, CDR1 is LNHNV and CDR2 YYDKDF (reference sequence). This CDR3 has 15 residues. The CDR3 region is CATSRDWTADDEQYF. CDR3 sequence (DNA): TGTGCCACCAGCAGAGACTGGACTGCAGATGACGAGCAGTACTTC.

Many counts were recorded for this clonotype. The J gene is TRBJ2-5, the V gene TRBV11-3; D gene ambiguous. From germline, CDR1 is SGHNT and CDR2 YENEEA. V gave up 2 bases and J gave up 2 bases, with 9 bases separating them. The CDR3 spans 14 residues. CDR3: CASSLRAEQETQYF. The CDR3 nucleotides read TGTGCCAGCAGCTTACGGGCAGAACAAGAGACCCAGTACTTC.

This clonotype was observed many times. This chain connects TRBV20-1 to TRBJ2-5; tentatively, D is TRBD2 (5 bases). The V and J ends lost 3 bases and 7 bases respectively, with 9 bases between them. The CDR3 has 11 residues. Germline CDR1 reads DFQATT; CDR2 reads SNEGSKA (reference sequence). As DNA, the CDR3 is TGCAGTGCTAGGGAGGTGGGGACCCAGTACTTC. Its protein is CSAREVGTQYF.

In its sample, this clonotype was seen a few times. The chain combines TRBV7-2 with TRBJ2-1, with D uncertain. V shed 5 bases and J shed 4 bases, with 15 bases lying between them. The CDR3 consists of 15 residues. The germline gives CDR1 SGHTA, CDR2 FQGNSA. This CDR3 is CASSIVFGSYNEQFF. In DNA form, the CDR3 reads TGTGCCAGCAGCATAGTCTTCGGGTCATACAATGAGCAGTTCTTC.

Ten or more counts support this clonotype. The chain carries TRBV29-1 and TRBJ1-1; D unresolved. Germline CDR1 and CDR2: SQVTM and ANQGSEA. CDR3 length: 8 residues. V lost 6 bases and J lost 11, with 7 bases in between. The CDR3 region is CSVGGAFF. For the CDR3, the DNA is TGCAGCGTCGGAGGGGCTTTCTTT.

J is TRBJ2-1 and V is TRBV6-1; no clear D gene. Trimming left V 4 bases short and J 1 base short, with 8 bases between. Germline CDR1 and CDR2: MNHNS and SASEGT. The CDR3 is 14 residues long. The CDR3 protein is CASSVTQSYNEQFF. The CDR3, as DNA: TGTGCCAGCAGTGTGACCCAGTCCTACAATGAGCAGTTCTTC.

There are many counts of this clonotype. The J gene is TRBJ1-2, the V gene TRBV24-1; a weak D match, TRBD1 (5 bases). Germline CDR1 reads KGHDR; CDR2 reads SFDVKD. The CDR3 has 13 amino acids. Trimming cost V 5 bases and J 6 bases, with 12 bases left between them. The CDR3 sequence is CATSATGGDGYTF. CDR3 coding DNA: TGTGCCACCAGTGCTACGGGAGGGGATGGCTACACCTTC.

This clonotype was recorded at least ten times. J is TRBJ2-5 and V is TRBV7-2; 12 bases line up with TRBD2. The germline V gene encodes CDR1 SGHTA and CDR2 FQGNSA. This CDR3 region has 15 residues. The trim removed 2 bases at V and 5 bases at J, leaving 3 bases unmatched. CDR3 coding DNA: TGTGCCAGCAGCTTAACTAGCGGGGGGAAGGAGACCCAGTACTTC. It specifies CASSLTSGGKETQYF.

This clonotype was counted only a few times. This chain links TRBV12-3 or TRBV12-4 with TRBJ2-2; 8 bases match TRBD1. The CDR3 runs 17 residues. The V and J ends lost 3 bases and 0 bases, in that order; junction bases with no gene match: 6. The CDR3 reads CASSFPTGGTNTGELFF. CDR3 DNA sequence: TGTGCCAGCAGTTTCCCCACAGGGGGGACGAACACCGGGGAGCTGTTTTTT.

The chain links TRBV4-3 to TRBJ2-4, with D perhaps matching TRBD2 (6 bases). Trimming pared 0 bases from V and 3 bases from J, leaving 12 bases between. CDR3 length: 16 residues. The germline V gene encodes CDR1 LGHNA and CDR2 YSLEER. The CDR3 region is CASSQEFAGSKNIQYF. In DNA form, the CDR3 reads TGCGCCAGCAGCCAAGAATTCGCGGGGAGCAAAAACATTCAGTACTTC.

This clonotype turned up a few times. J is TRBJ1-6 and V is TRBV7-2; D is uncertain. The CDR3 length is 14 residues. Germline V gives CDR1 SGHTA, CDR2 FQGNSA. V lost 5 bases, J lost 12 bases, and 17 bases lay in between. The CDR3 DNA is TGTGCCAGCAGCGCCGGGAGATCCCAAGGACCCCTCCACTTT. Encoded protein: CASSAGRSQGPLHF.

This clonotype was counted only a few times. The CDR3: CASSQDGNSPLHF. The CDR3 bases are TGTGCCAGCAGCCAGGACGGAAATTCACCCCTCCACTTT. The V and J genes are TRBV7-9 and TRBJ1-6; D remains ambiguous. Trimming stripped 5 bases from V and 7 bases from J, with 9 bases between. CDR3 size: 13 residues. Per germline, CDR1 SEHNR and CDR2 FQNEAQ (reference sequence).

The V call is TRBV28, the J call TRBJ2-3; TRBD2 might be the D (5 bases). This CDR3 contains 14 residues. Germline loops: CDR1 MDHEN, CDR2 SYDVKM. V was cut by 6 bases and J by 4 bases, with 14 bases left in between. CDR3 in amino acids: CASRELGAADTQYF. CDR3 sequence (DNA): TGTGCCAGCAGGGAGCTGGGAGCGGCAGATACGCAGTATTTT.

With respect to this clonotype: A read error may be the cause here, since a much bigger clone is one base away. This chain links TRBV3-1 with TRBJ2-5; D is ambiguous. The CDR3 length is 14 residues. Between the trimmed V and J ends, which lost 3 bases and 1 base, there was a span of 9 bases. Germline-derived CDR1 and CDR2 are LGHDT and YNNKEL (reference sequence). This CDR3 is CASSHKSVQETQYF. Here the CDR3 DNA reads TGTGCCAGCAGCCACAAATCGGTCCAAGAGACCCAGTACTTC.

This clonotype was counted at least ten times. The genes are TRBV27 and TRBJ1-1; 10 nucleotides agree with TRBD1. The CDR3 sequence is 18 residues long. The V gene end was trimmed by 5 bases and the J gene end by 5 bases; junction bases not matched to a gene: 17. The germline V gene has CDR1 MNHEY and CDR2 SMNVEV (reference sequence). CDR3 in DNA: TGTGCCAGCAGTCGCACGGACAGGGGGATCGGGGTGGGAACTGAAGCTTTCTTT. Translating gives CASSRTDRGIGVGTEAFF.